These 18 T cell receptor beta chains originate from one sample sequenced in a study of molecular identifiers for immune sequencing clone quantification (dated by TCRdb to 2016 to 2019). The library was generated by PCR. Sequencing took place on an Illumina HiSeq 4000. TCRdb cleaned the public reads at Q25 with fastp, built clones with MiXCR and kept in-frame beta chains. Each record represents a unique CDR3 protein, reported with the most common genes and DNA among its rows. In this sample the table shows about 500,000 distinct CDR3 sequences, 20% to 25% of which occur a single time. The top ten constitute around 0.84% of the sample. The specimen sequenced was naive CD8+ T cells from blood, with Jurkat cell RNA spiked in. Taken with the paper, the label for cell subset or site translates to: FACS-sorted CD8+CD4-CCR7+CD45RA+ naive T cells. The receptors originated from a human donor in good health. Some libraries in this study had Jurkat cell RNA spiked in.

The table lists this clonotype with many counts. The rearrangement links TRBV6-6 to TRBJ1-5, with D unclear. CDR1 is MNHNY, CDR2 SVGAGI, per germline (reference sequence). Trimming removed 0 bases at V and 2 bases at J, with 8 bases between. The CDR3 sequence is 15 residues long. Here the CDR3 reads CASSYSHGGNQPQHF. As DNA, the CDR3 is TGTGCCAGCAGTTACTCGCACGGCGGCAATCAGCCCCAGCATTTT.

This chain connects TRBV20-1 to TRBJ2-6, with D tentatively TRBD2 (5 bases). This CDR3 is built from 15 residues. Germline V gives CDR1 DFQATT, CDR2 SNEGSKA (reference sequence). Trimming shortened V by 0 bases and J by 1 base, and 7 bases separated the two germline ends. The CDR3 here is CSARDRRSGANVLTF. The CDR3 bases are TGCAGTGCTAGAGATCGGAGGTCTGGGGCCAACGTCCTGACTTTC.

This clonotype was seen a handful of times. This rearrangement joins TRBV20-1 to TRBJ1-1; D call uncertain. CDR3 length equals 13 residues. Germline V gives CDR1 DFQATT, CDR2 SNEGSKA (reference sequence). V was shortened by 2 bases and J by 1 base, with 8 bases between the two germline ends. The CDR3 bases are TGCAGTGCTAGATGGGCGGGGAACACTGAAGCTTTCTTT. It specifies CSARWAGNTEAFF.

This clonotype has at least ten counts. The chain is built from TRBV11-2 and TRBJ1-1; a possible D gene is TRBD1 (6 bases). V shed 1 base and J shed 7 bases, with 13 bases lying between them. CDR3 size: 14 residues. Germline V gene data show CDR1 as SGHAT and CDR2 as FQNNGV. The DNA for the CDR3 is TGTGCCAGCAGCTTAGGAGGGACACCCAATGAAGCTTTCTTT. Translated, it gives CASSLGGTPNEAFF.

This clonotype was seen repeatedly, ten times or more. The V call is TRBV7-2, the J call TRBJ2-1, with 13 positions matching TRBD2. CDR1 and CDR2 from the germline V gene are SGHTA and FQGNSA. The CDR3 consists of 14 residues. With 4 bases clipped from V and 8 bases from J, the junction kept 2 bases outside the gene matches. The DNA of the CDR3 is TGTGCCAGCAGCTGGACTAGCGGGGGTTATGAGCAGTTCTTC. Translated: CASSWTSGGYEQFF.

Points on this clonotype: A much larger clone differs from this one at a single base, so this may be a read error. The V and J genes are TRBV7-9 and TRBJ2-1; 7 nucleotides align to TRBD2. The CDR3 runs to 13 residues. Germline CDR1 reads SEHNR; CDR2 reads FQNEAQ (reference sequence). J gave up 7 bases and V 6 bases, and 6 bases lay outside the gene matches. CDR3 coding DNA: TGTGCCAGCAGACTGCGGGGGTATAATGAGCAGTTCTTC. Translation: CASRLRGYNEQFF.

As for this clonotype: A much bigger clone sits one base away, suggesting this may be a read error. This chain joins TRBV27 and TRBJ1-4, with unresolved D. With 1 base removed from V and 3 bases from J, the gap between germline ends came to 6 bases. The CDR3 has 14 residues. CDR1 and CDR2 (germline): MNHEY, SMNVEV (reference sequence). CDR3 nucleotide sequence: TGTGCCAGCAGTTTATTGGTAGCTAATGAAAAACTGTTTTTT. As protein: CASSLLVANEKLFF.

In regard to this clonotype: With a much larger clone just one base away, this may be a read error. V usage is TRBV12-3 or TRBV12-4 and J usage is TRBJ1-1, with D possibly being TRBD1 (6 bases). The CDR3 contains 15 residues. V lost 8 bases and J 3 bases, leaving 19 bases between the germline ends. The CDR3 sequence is CASGGDMGMDTEAFF. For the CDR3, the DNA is TGTGCCAGCGGTGGGGACATGGGGATGGACACTGAAGCTTTCTTT.

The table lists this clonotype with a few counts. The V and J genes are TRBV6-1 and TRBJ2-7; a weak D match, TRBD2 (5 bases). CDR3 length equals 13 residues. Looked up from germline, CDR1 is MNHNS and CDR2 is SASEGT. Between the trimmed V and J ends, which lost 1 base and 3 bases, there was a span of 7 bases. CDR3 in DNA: TGTGCCAGCAGTGAAGGGGGAGTCTACGAGCAGTACTTC. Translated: CASSEGGVYEQYF.

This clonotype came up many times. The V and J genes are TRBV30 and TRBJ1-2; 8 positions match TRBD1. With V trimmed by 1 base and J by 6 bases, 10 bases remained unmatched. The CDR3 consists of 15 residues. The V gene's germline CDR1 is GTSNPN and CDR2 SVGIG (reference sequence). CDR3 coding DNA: TGTGCCTGGAGTGCAGGGGGCGAGTGGTTTAATGGCTACACCTTC. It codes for CAWSAGGEWFNGYTF.

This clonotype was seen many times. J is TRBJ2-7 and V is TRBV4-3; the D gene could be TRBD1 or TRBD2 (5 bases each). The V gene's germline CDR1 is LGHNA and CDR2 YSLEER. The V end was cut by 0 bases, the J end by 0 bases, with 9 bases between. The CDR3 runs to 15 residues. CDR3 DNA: TGCGCCAGCAGCCAAGATTCAGGGACCTCCTACGAGCAGTACTTC. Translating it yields CASSQDSGTSYEQYF.

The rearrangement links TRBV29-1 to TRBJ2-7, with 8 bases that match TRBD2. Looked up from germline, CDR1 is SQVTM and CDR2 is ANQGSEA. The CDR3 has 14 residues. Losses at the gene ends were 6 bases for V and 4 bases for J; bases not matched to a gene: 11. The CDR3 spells CSVGRGAPVYEQYF. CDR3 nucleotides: TGCAGCGTCGGGAGGGGAGCCCCTGTATACGAGCAGTACTTC.

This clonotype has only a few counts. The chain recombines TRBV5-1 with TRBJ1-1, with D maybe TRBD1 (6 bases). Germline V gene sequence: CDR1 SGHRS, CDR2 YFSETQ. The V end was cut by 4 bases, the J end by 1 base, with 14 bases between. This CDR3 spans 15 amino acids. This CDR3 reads CASSGGDIQNTEAFF. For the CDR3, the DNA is TGCGCCAGCAGCGGGGGGGACATCCAGAACACTGAAGCTTTCTTT. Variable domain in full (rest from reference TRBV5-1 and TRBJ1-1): KAGVTQTPRYLIKTRGQQVTLSCSPISGHRSVSWYQQTPGQGLQFLFEYFSETQRNKGNFPGRFSGRQFSNSRSEMNVSTLELGDSALYLCASSGGDIQNTEAFFGQGTRLTVV.

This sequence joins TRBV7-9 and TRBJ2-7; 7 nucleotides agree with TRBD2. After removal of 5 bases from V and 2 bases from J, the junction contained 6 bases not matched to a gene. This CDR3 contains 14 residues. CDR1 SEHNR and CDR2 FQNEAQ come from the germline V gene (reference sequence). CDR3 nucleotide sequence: TGTGCCAGCAGCACAAGCGGGAAAGCCTACGAGCAGTACTTC. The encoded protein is CASSTSGKAYEQYF.

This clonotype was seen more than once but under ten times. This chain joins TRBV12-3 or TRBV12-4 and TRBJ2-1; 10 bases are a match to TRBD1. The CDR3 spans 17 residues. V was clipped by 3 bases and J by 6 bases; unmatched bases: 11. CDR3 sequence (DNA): TGTGCCAGCAGTTTCGGACAGGGGGAGGGAAGGGGCAATGAGCAGTTCTTC. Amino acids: CASSFGQGEGRGNEQFF.

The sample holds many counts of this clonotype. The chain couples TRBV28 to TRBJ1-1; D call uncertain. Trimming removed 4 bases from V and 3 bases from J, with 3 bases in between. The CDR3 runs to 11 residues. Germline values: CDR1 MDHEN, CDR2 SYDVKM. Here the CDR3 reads CASSWDTEAFF. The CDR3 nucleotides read TGTGCCAGCAGTTGGGACACTGAAGCTTTCTTT.

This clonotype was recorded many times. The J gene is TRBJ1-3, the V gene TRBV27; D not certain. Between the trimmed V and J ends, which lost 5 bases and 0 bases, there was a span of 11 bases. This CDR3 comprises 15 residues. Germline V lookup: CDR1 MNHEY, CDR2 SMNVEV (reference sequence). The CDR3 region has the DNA TGTGCCAGCAGTCCACGACCGGGCTCTGGAAACACCATATATTTT. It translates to CASSPRPGSGNTIYF.

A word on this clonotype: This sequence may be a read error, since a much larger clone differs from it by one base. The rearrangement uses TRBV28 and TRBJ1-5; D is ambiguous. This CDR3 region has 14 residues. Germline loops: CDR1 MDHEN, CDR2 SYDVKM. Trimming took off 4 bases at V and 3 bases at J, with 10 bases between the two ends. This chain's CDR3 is CASSWEQYNQPQHF. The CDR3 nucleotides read TGTGCCAGCAGTTGGGAACAGTACAATCAGCCCCAGCATTTT.